This TCR beta chain was captured in a study of shared clonotypes between healthy human individuals. The CDR3 is made up of 19 amino acids. Looked up from germline, CDR1 is SGHTA and CDR2 is FQGNSA. The ends lost 2 bases at V and 0 bases at J; junction bases unmatched: 13. The repertoire was sequenced with immunoSEQ multiplex PCR; TCRdb's copy has only in-frame clones and lacks some. This table has over a million clones, more than 95% appearing once. Sequencing was performed on naive CD4+ T cells sorted from blood. Subset given: CD45RA+ positively selected. The rearrangement joins TRBV7-2 to TRBJ2-3; TRBD2 agrees at 8 bases. This receptor was taken from a man aged 25 to 40 in good health. This CDR3 reads CASSLISGRGYSSTDTQYF. The CDR3 nucleotides are TGTGCCAGCAGCTTAATTTCCGGGAGGGGATATTCTAGCACAGATACGCAGTATTTT.